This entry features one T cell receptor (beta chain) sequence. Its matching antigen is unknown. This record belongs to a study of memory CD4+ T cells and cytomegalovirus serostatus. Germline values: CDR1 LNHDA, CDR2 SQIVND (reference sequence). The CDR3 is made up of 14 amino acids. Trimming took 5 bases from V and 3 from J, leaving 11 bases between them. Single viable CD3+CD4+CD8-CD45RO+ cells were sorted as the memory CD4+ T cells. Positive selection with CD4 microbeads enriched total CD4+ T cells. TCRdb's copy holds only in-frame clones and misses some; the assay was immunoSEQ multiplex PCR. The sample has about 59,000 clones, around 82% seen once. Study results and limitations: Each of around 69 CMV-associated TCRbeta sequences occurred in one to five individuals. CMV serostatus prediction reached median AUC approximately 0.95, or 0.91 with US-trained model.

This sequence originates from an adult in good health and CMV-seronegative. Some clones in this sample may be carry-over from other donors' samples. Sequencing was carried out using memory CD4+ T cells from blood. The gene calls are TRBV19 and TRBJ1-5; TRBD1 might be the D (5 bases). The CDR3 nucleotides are TGTGCCAGTAGTGATCCAGGGAACAATCAGCCCCAGCATTTT. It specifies CASSDPGNNQPQHF.